The clone carrying this T cell receptor (beta chain) was observed once. Antigen unknown. 13 Jbeta primers and 60 Vbeta primers were used for the PCR. Assay used: immunoSEQ multiplex PCR; TCRdb lists only in-frame clones, some missing. The sample records about 210,000 clones, 78% being singletons. This entry is derived from a study of cytomegalovirus exposure and HLA in healthy donors. Findings and limits, study-wide: Donors belonging to an Asian-associated ancestry cluster reportedly showed fewer N-insertions in productive TCRs than the roughly 700-donor mean, according to what a later analysis found. Prior analysis indicated that the majority of TCR beta V segments exhibited productivity approximately 90% or approximately 30% of the time.

The V end lost 0 bases, the J end lost 6 bases, and 18 bases lay between the germline ends. Germline V gene sequence: CDR1 LNHNV, CDR2 YYDKDF (reference sequence). This CDR3 is built from 16 residues. This clonotype originated in a woman younger than 45 in good health and CMV-seropositive. Material for sequencing was PBMCs. This sequence joins TRBV15 and TRBJ2-7; perhaps TRBD1 as D (8 bases). The CDR3 spells CATSRDRQGRVGEQYF. CDR3 coding DNA: TGTGCCACCAGCAGAGATCGACAGGGGAGGGTCGGCGAGCAGTACTTC.